This T cell receptor (beta chain) comes out of a study of blood T cell repertoires in COVID-19. Across the study: Acute and convalescent COVID-19 samples came from the United States, Italy and Spain.

Only in-frame clones appear in the TCRdb table, and some are missing; sequencing was by immunoSEQ multiplex PCR. The table shows about 220,000 clones, with around 90% occurring only once. The CDR3 totals 15 residues. Per the germline V gene, CDR1 is SGHTA and CDR2 is FQGNSA. Trimming stripped 2 bases from V and 7 bases from J, with 14 bases between. Sequencing was done on a sample of PBMCs or T cells enriched from blood (not recorded which). The chain is built from TRBV7-2 and TRBJ2-2; D perhaps matches TRBD2 (5 bases). The clonotype originates from a woman aged 50 to 60 with acute COVID-19. CDR3 protein: CASSLSKLAVGELFF. In DNA form, the CDR3 reads TGTGCCAGCAGCTTAAGTAAGCTAGCTGTCGGGGAGCTGTTTTTT.